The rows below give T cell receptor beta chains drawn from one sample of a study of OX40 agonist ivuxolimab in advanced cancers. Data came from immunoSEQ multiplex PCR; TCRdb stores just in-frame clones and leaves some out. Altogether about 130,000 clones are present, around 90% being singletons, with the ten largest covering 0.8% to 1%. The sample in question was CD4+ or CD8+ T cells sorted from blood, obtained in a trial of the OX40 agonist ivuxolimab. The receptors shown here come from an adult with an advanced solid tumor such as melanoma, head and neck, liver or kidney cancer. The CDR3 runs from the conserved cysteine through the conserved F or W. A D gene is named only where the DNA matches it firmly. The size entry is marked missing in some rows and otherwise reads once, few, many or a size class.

CDR3nt: TGCGCCAGCAGCATCCGGGACAACACAGATACGCAGTATTTT; CDR3aa: CASSIRDNTDTQYF; d_gene: .; j_gene: TRBJ2-3; v_gene: TRBV5-1; abundance: .
CDR3nt: TGTGCCAGCAGTTACATTCAGGGTAATGGCTACACCTTC; CDR3aa: CASSYIQGNGYTF; d_gene: .; j_gene: TRBJ1-2; v_gene: TRBV6-5; abundance: .
CDR3nt: TGTGCTAGTGGTTTGGTGCTACCTGGAGGCTATGGCTACACCTTC; CDR3aa: CASGLVLPGGYGYTF; d_gene: .; j_gene: TRBJ1-2; v_gene: TRBV12-5; abundance: .
CDR3nt: TGTGCCAGCAGTCGGGCGGGAGCTTCCTCCGGGGAGCTGTTTTTT; CDR3aa: CASSRAGASSGELFF; d_gene: TRBD2; j_gene: TRBJ2-2; v_gene: TRBV6-1; abundance: .
CDR3nt: TGTGCCAGTAGCCACCCGAAATCAAAGGGCGGGTACGAGCAGTACTTC; CDR3aa: CASSHPKSKGGYEQYF; d_gene: .; j_gene: TRBJ2-7; v_gene: TRBV19; abundance: .
CDR3nt: TGTGCCAGCAGCTTACCAGCGGGATCCCCAGGGGAGCAGTACTTC; CDR3aa: CASSLPAGSPGEQYF; d_gene: TRBD2; j_gene: TRBJ2-7; v_gene: TRBV7-8; abundance: .
CDR3nt: TGTGCCAGCAGCCCGGACAATCAGCCCCAGCATTTT; CDR3aa: CASSPDNQPQHF; d_gene: .; j_gene: TRBJ1-5; v_gene: TRBV7-8; abundance: .
CDR3nt: TGTGCCAGCAGCTCCGGGGCCTCGAACACCGGGGAGCTGTTTTTT; CDR3aa: CASSSGASNTGELFF; d_gene: .; j_gene: TRBJ2-2; v_gene: TRBV9; abundance: .
CDR3nt: TGTGCCAGCAGCTTTTTAGCTCCTCGACGGGGTGCCAAAAACATTCAGTACTTC; CDR3aa: CASSFLAPRRGAKNIQYF; d_gene: .; j_gene: TRBJ2-4; v_gene: TRBV7-9; abundance: .
CDR3nt: TGTGCCAGTAGGCGGGACAGCCTTAACTATGGCTACACCTTC; CDR3aa: CASRRDSLNYGYTF; d_gene: TRBD1; j_gene: TRBJ1-2; v_gene: TRBV19; abundance: .
CDR3nt: TGTGCCAGTAGTCCCCAGACAGGGACCGGGGAGCTGTTTTTT; CDR3aa: CASSPQTGTGELFF; d_gene: TRBD1; j_gene: TRBJ2-2; v_gene: TRBV19; abundance: .
CDR3nt: TGCGCCAGCAGCTTAAGGACTAGCGGGGCCTCCTACGAGCAGTACTTC; CDR3aa: CASSLRTSGASYEQYF; d_gene: TRBD2; j_gene: TRBJ2-7; v_gene: TRBV5-1; abundance: .
CDR3nt: TGTGCCAGCAGTGACCTGGGACAGGGGGACACTGAAGCTTTCTTT; CDR3aa: CASSDLGQGDTEAFF; d_gene: TRBD1; j_gene: TRBJ1-1; v_gene: TRBV6-1; abundance: .
CDR3nt: TGTGCCAGCATCGAGACAACGACGAATGAGCAGTTCTTC; CDR3aa: CASIETTTNEQFF; d_gene: .; j_gene: TRBJ2-1; v_gene: TRBV2; abundance: .
CDR3nt: TGTGCCAGCAGCCTCGGGGACGCCGTGAGTGAGCAGTTCTTC; CDR3aa: CASSLGDAVSEQFF; d_gene: .; j_gene: TRBJ2-1; v_gene: TRBV14; abundance: .
CDR3nt: TGTGCCATCAGTGAGGACAGGGACTATGGCTACACCTTC; CDR3aa: CAISEDRDYGYTF; d_gene: TRBD1; j_gene: TRBJ1-2; v_gene: TRBV10-3; abundance: .
CDR3nt: TGTGCCAGCAGTAGGGACAGGGGAGAAGAGCAGTACTTC; CDR3aa: CASSRDRGEEQYF; d_gene: TRBD1; j_gene: TRBJ2-7; v_gene: TRBV11-2; abundance: .
CDR3nt: TGTGCCAGCAGCTTAGACAGCTTAAACTATGGCTACACCTTC; CDR3aa: CASSLDSLNYGYTF; d_gene: .; j_gene: TRBJ1-2; v_gene: TRBV7-2; abundance: .
CDR3nt: TGCGCCAGCCGGAGCGGGAACTGGTACAAGCAGTACTTC; CDR3aa: CASRSGNWYKQYF; d_gene: TRBD2; j_gene: TRBJ2-7; v_gene: TRBV5-1; abundance: .
CDR3nt: TGTGCCAGTAGTATTTGGGATATAGGCACAGATACGCAGTATTTT; CDR3aa: CASSIWDIGTDTQYF; d_gene: .; j_gene: TRBJ2-3; v_gene: TRBV19; abundance: few
CDR3nt: TGCGCCAGCAGGCCCGGGACAGGGGGCCTGAACACTGAAGCTTTCTTT; CDR3aa: CASRPGTGGLNTEAFF; d_gene: TRBD1; j_gene: TRBJ1-1; v_gene: TRBV5-1; abundance: .
CDR3nt: TGTGCCAGCAGTTACTCGCACGAGACAGGGAACACTGAAGCTTTCTTT; CDR3aa: CASSYSHETGNTEAFF; d_gene: .; j_gene: TRBJ1-1; v_gene: TRBV6-5; abundance: once
CDR3nt: TGTGCCAGCAGTGAGCGAGAGACTCAGCCCCAGCATTTT; CDR3aa: CASSERETQPQHF; d_gene: .; j_gene: TRBJ1-5; v_gene: TRBV2; abundance: .
CDR3nt: TGCGCCAGCATTTCTCAGGGTGCGGCGGATACGCAGTATTTT; CDR3aa: CASISQGAADTQYF; d_gene: .; j_gene: TRBJ2-3; v_gene: TRBV5-1; abundance: .
CDR3nt: TGTGCCAGCAGCCGAGGACAACCCAATGAAAAACTGTTTTTT; CDR3aa: CASSRGQPNEKLFF; d_gene: .; j_gene: TRBJ1-4; v_gene: TRBV7-9; abundance: .
CDR3nt: TGTGCCAGTAGTTTGGCAGGGTCGGCCTACGAGCAGTACTTC; CDR3aa: CASSLAGSAYEQYF; d_gene: .; j_gene: TRBJ2-7; v_gene: TRBV19; abundance: .
CDR3nt: TGCAGCGTTGATGGGGATTCTGGGGCCAACGTCCTGACTTTC; CDR3aa: CSVDGDSGANVLTF; d_gene: .; j_gene: TRBJ2-6; v_gene: TRBV29-1; abundance: .
CDR3nt: TGTGCCAGCAGCCCAAGGAGGCAGGGCCCTGAAGCTTTCTTT; CDR3aa: CASSPRRQGPEAFF; d_gene: .; j_gene: TRBJ1-1; v_gene: TRBV7-2; abundance: .
CDR3nt: TGTGCCAGCAGCCCCGTTAGCACGAGTAGCAATCAGCCCCAGCATTTT; CDR3aa: CASSPVSTSSNQPQHF; d_gene: .; j_gene: TRBJ1-5; v_gene: TRBV28; abundance: .
CDR3nt: TGTGCCAGCAGTTACTCGACAGGGGTAAATGGCTACACCTTC; CDR3aa: CASSYSTGVNGYTF; d_gene: TRBD1; j_gene: TRBJ1-2; v_gene: TRBV6-5; abundance: .
CDR3nt: TGCAGCGTTGTCCTTCCAGGGGGTGACTACGAGCAGTACTTC; CDR3aa: CSVVLPGGDYEQYF; d_gene: TRBD1; j_gene: TRBJ2-7; v_gene: TRBV29-1; abundance: .
CDR3nt: TGTGCCAGTAGTTCGGACAGGGAGCCCCACTACGAGCAGTACTTC; CDR3aa: CASSSDREPHYEQYF; d_gene: TRBD1; j_gene: TRBJ2-7; v_gene: TRBV19; abundance: few
CDR3nt: TGTGCCAGCAGCCAAGGGGAAAGCGAGACCCAGTACTTC; CDR3aa: CASSQGESETQYF; d_gene: .; j_gene: TRBJ2-5; v_gene: TRBV4-2; abundance: .
CDR3nt: TGTGCCAGCAGATCCAACTATGGCTACACCTTC; CDR3aa: CASRSNYGYTF; d_gene: .; j_gene: TRBJ1-2; v_gene: TRBV6-5; abundance: .
CDR3nt: TGTGCCAGCAGCTATACTAGCGGGAGGGTTTACGAGCAGTACTTC; CDR3aa: CASSYTSGRVYEQYF; d_gene: TRBD2; j_gene: TRBJ2-7; v_gene: TRBV28; abundance: once
CDR3nt: TGTGCCAGCAGTTTACGCCCGACTAGCGCCACCGGGGAGCTGTTTTTT; CDR3aa: CASSLRPTSATGELFF; d_gene: TRBD2; j_gene: TRBJ2-2; v_gene: TRBV27; abundance: .
CDR3nt: TGTGCCAGCAGCACATATGGACAGTACTCCTACGAGCAGTACTTC; CDR3aa: CASSTYGQYSYEQYF; d_gene: .; j_gene: TRBJ2-7; v_gene: TRBV5-4; abundance: .
CDR3nt: TGTGCCAGCAGCTTTGGTGGGAGGAGCACAGATACGCAGTATTTT; CDR3aa: CASSFGGRSTDTQYF; d_gene: .; j_gene: TRBJ2-3; v_gene: TRBV5-4; abundance: .
CDR3nt: TGTGCCAGCAGGGGGACGGTACGACCTAATGAAAAACTGTTTTTT; CDR3aa: CASRGTVRPNEKLFF; d_gene: .; j_gene: TRBJ1-4; v_gene: TRBV28; abundance: .
CDR3nt: TGCGCCAGCAGCCAAGACCACGGACTAGCGGGAGGGGCGAACACCGGGGAGCTGTTTTTT; CDR3aa: CASSQDHGLAGGANTGELFF; d_gene: TRBD2; j_gene: TRBJ2-2; v_gene: TRBV4-3; abundance: .
CDR3nt: TGTGCCAGCAGCTTGCGGCTAGCAGGAAACACGAACACCGGGGAGCTGTTTTTT; CDR3aa: CASSLRLAGNTNTGELFF; d_gene: .; j_gene: TRBJ2-2; v_gene: TRBV5-5; abundance: .
CDR3nt: TGTGCCAGCAGTTCGGGACTAGCGGTTTCCTACGAGCAGTACTTC; CDR3aa: CASSSGLAVSYEQYF; d_gene: TRBD2; j_gene: TRBJ2-7; v_gene: TRBV6-6; abundance: .
CDR3nt: TGTGCCAGCAGCTTTCAGGGTTTTGGCGGGAGGGCCAATGAGCAGTTCTTC; CDR3aa: CASSFQGFGGRANEQFF; d_gene: TRBD2; j_gene: TRBJ2-1; v_gene: TRBV7-8; abundance: .
CDR3nt: TGTGCCAGTAGTATCCCGACAGTATCCTATAATCAGCCCCAGCATTTT; CDR3aa: CASSIPTVSYNQPQHF; d_gene: .; j_gene: TRBJ1-5; v_gene: TRBV19; abundance: .
CDR3nt: TGCGCCAGCAGTGAAGGGGACCAAGAGACCCAGTACTTC; CDR3aa: CASSEGDQETQYF; d_gene: .; j_gene: TRBJ2-5; v_gene: TRBV10-1; abundance: once
CDR3nt: TGTGCCAGCAGGACGGATAACTATGGCTACACCTTC; CDR3aa: CASRTDNYGYTF; d_gene: .; j_gene: TRBJ1-2; v_gene: TRBV19; abundance: .
CDR3nt: TGTGCCACCAAAGGACAGGGACCCTACGAGCAGTACTTC; CDR3aa: CATKGQGPYEQYF; d_gene: TRBD1; j_gene: TRBJ2-7; v_gene: TRBV2; abundance: .
CDR3nt: TGTGCCAGCAGCTTATCCAGGGGTCGGAATGAGCAGTTCTTC; CDR3aa: CASSLSRGRNEQFF; d_gene: .; j_gene: TRBJ2-1; v_gene: TRBV7-2; abundance: .
CDR3nt: TGTGCCTGGTCCCCGGGCAGGGGAATGTATAGCAATCAGCCCCAGCATTTT; CDR3aa: CAWSPGRGMYSNQPQHF; d_gene: .; j_gene: TRBJ1-5; v_gene: TRBV30; abundance: .
CDR3nt: TGTGCCAGCAGTGTGTCCCTTTCGGAGAACACTGAAGCTTTCTTT; CDR3aa: CASSVSLSENTEAFF; d_gene: .; j_gene: TRBJ1-1; v_gene: TRBV2; abundance: .
CDR3nt: TGTGCCAGCAGTTTGGGGCTAGCGGGAGTTGAGCAGTTCTTC; CDR3aa: CASSLGLAGVEQFF; d_gene: TRBD2; j_gene: TRBJ2-1; v_gene: TRBV28; abundance: .
CDR3nt: TGCGCCAGCAGCTTGCTGTCAGGGCCCCAGAGGCCGGAATTCTCACCCCTCCACTTT; CDR3aa: CASSLLSGPQRPEFSPLHF; d_gene: .; j_gene: TRBJ1-6; v_gene: TRBV5-1; abundance: once
CDR3nt: TGTGCCAGCAGTAAAGGACAGGGGGCTTGGGGCTACACCTTC; CDR3aa: CASSKGQGAWGYTF; d_gene: TRBD1; j_gene: TRBJ1-2; v_gene: TRBV6-5; abundance: .
CDR3nt: TGTGCCAGCAGCTGGACAGGGATGAACACTGAAGCTTTCTTT; CDR3aa: CASSWTGMNTEAFF; d_gene: TRBD1; j_gene: TRBJ1-1; v_gene: TRBV5-6; abundance: .
CDR3nt: TGTGCCAGCAGTGTCTCCGGGACAGGCCAGAGATCGCCCCAGCATTTT; CDR3aa: CASSVSGTGQRSPQHF; d_gene: TRBD1; j_gene: TRBJ1-5; v_gene: TRBV27; abundance: .
CDR3nt: TGCGCCAGCAGCTACGGGACAGGGGGAGCCAACACTGAAGCTTTCTTT; CDR3aa: CASSYGTGGANTEAFF; d_gene: TRBD1; j_gene: TRBJ1-1; v_gene: TRBV5-1; abundance: .